These 25 T cell receptor beta chains came from one sample sequenced in a study of cytomegalovirus exposure and HLA in healthy donors. Produced via immunoSEQ multiplex PCR; TCRdb's table is partial and in-frame only. The sample has roughly 280,000 clones, around 85% seen once; the top ten hold over 0.95%. Material for sequencing was PBMCs. These receptors came from a woman aged 18-35 years in good health and CMV-seronegative.

The chain is built from TRBV5-4 and TRBJ2-2; D is undetermined. The germline gives CDR1 SGHNT, CDR2 YYREEE (reference sequence). The CDR3 runs 15 residues. Trimming removed 4 bases at V and 6 bases at J, with 16 bases between. CDR3 region: CASSTQSGHPGELFF. DNA of the CDR3: TGTGCCAGCAGCACCCAATCGGGTCACCCCGGGGAGCTGTTTTTT. Filled out from reference TRBV5-4 and TRBJ2-2, the complete variable domain reads ETGVTQSPTHLIKTRGQQVTLRCSSQSGHNTVSWYQQALGQGPQFIFQYYREEENGRGNFPPRFSGLQFPNYSSELNVNALELDDSALYLCASSTQSGHPGELFFGEGSRLTVL.

The V and J genes are TRBV7-8 and TRBJ1-5, with 7 bases fitting TRBD1. V lost 4 bases, J lost 4 bases, and 7 bases stayed unmatched. Germline loops: CDR1 SGHVS, CDR2 FQNEAQ. CDR3 length: 15 amino acids. CDR3 bases: TGTGCCAGCAGCTCCCGACAGGGTGTGAATCAGCCCCAGCATTTT. Amino acid sequence: CASSSRQGVNQPQHF.

This clone was recorded once. The chain has TRBV9 and TRBJ2-7; D remains unclear. CDR1 and CDR2 (germline): SGDLS, YYNGEE. The CDR3 is made up of 16 amino acids. Trimming stripped 0 bases from V and 4 bases from J, with 17 bases between. CDR3 nucleotides: TGTGCCAGCAGCGTAGGGGCCACCGCTTCGAATTACGAGCAGTACTTC. The encoded protein is CASSVGATASNYEQYF.

The chain has TRBV5-6 and TRBJ2-7, with 8 bases aligning to TRBD1. Per germline, CDR1 SGHDT and CDR2 YYEEEE. The CDR3 contains 14 residues. The J segment lost 4 bases and the V segment lost 4 bases, leaving 7 bases of the junction unmatched. The CDR3 DNA reads TGTGCCAGCAGCACCCAGGGGGCGATTTACGAGCAGTACTTC. Its protein is CASSTQGAIYEQYF.

The chain combines TRBV11-3 with TRBJ2-5; 9 bases line up with TRBD2. Unmatched junction bases numbered 7, after V lost 7 bases and J lost 7 bases. Per the germline V gene, CDR1 is SGHNT and CDR2 is YENEEA. The CDR3 loop spans 13 amino acids. CDR3 region: CASNTGREGTQYF. The CDR3 nucleotides read TGTGCCAGCAACACCGGGCGGGAGGGGACCCAGTACTTC.

The genes are TRBV7-2 and TRBJ2-5, with 9 nucleotides matching TRBD1. The CDR3 contains 15 residues. V shed 3 bases and J 5 bases; nucleotides not matched to a gene: 7. From germline, CDR1 is SGHTA and CDR2 FQGNSA. The DNA for the CDR3 is TGTGCCAGCAGCTTGGGGTACGGGACAGGGGAGACCCAGTACTTC. As protein: CASSLGYGTGETQYF.

The chain employs TRBV4-3 and TRBJ1-1, with no clear D. The CDR3 consists of 15 residues. Germline CDR1 LGHNA, CDR2 YSLEER. Trimming cost V 4 bases and J 0 bases, with 12 bases left between them. The CDR3 DNA follows: TGCGCCAGCAGCCCAGGCTTATTAATGAACACTGAAGCTTTCTTT. It encodes CASSPGLLMNTEAFF.

V usage is TRBV18 and J usage is TRBJ1-1; the match to TRBD1 covers 9 bases. V dropped 3 bases and J dropped 1; count of bases not matched to a gene: 6. The length of the CDR3 is 16 residues. The germline V gene has CDR1 KGHSH and CDR2 LQKENI. CDR3 residues: CASSPGTGRGNTEAFF. CDR3 nucleotides: TGTGCCAGCTCACCCGGGACAGGGCGCGGGAACACTGAAGCTTTCTTT.

The CDR3 is CASSTGVNEKLFF. The CDR3 DNA is TGTGCCAGCAGCACAGGGGTCAATGAAAAACTGTTTTTT. V and J are TRBV6-5 and TRBJ1-4, with TRBD1 matching 7 bases. J lost 5 bases, V lost 6 bases, and 3 bases had no gene match. CDR1 MNHEY and CDR2 SVGAGI come from the germline V gene. CDR3 size: 13 residues.

The chain joins TRBV4-3 to TRBJ2-7, with D perhaps matching TRBD2 (5 bases). The CDR3 is 14 amino acids. Trimming stripped 1 base from V and 2 bases from J, with 9 bases between. Germline V gives CDR1 LGHNA, CDR2 YSLEER. The CDR3: CASSQGHGAYEQYF. The CDR3 coding sequence is TGCGCCAGCAGCCAAGGGCACGGGGCCTACGAGCAGTACTTC.

This clone was seen just once. The V gene is TRBV5-1, the J gene TRBJ1-1; D gene ambiguous. The CDR3 covers 15 residues. Germline V CDR1 and CDR2: SGHRS, YFSETQ. V shed 0 bases and J shed 1 base, with 10 bases lying between them. CDR3 bases: TGCGCCAGCAGCTTGGAATCCTACGCGAACACTGAAGCTTTCTTT. It yields the protein CASSLESYANTEAFF.

This chain joins TRBV11-2 and TRBJ1-2; no definite D call. The CDR3 sequence is 15 residues long. Germline V gene data show CDR1 as SGHAT and CDR2 as FQNNGV. V lost 1 base and J lost 0, with 9 bases in between. The CDR3 nucleotides read TGTGCCAGCAGCTTAGGACACAGAGCTAACTATGGCTACACCTTC. It is translated as CASSLGHRANYGYTF.

This clone has only one observation. The rearrangement uses TRBV5-1 and TRBJ2-5; no clear D gene. The V end lost 0 bases, the J end lost 5 bases, and 8 bases lay between the germline ends. This CDR3 region has 13 residues. Germline assignment: CDR1 SGHRS and CDR2 YFSETQ. In DNA, the CDR3 is TGCGCCAGCAGCTTGGTCGGAGAGGAGACCCAGTACTTC. As protein: CASSLVGEETQYF.

The chain carries TRBV12-5 and TRBJ1-2, with D perhaps TRBD1 (5 bases). V gave up 6 bases and J gave up 8 bases, with 22 bases separating them. CDR3 size: 15 residues. The germline CDR1 and CDR2 sequences are LGHNT and FRNRAP. Written as DNA, the CDR3 is TGTGCTAGTGGGATGGACGGGACTAGAAGGGGAGGCTACACCTTC. Translated: CASGMDGTRRGGYTF.

This sequence joins TRBV21-1 and TRBJ2-7; TRBD2 is taken as the D call from the table, unchecked against the DNA. TRBV21-1 is a pseudogene. This CDR3 region has 16 residues. CDR3: CASSKEEPRRTYEQYF. CDR3 sequence (DNA): TGTGCCAGCAGCAAAGAAGAACCCCGGAGGACCTACGAGCAGTACTTC.

CDR3 in amino acids: CASKFSDNAAGANYGYTF. The CDR3 nucleotides are TGCGCCAGCAAGTTTAGCGACAATGCTGCAGGGGCGAACTATGGCTACACCTTC. This sequence joins TRBV5-1 and TRBJ1-2; a possible D gene is TRBD1 (6 bases). V lost 6 bases and J 2 bases, leaving 26 bases between the germline ends. The CDR3 runs 18 residues. The germline gives CDR1 SGHRS, CDR2 YFSETQ.

This clone was observed a single time. The gene calls are TRBV5-1 and TRBJ1-2; D gene ambiguous. V gave up 5 bases and J gave up 7 bases, with 9 bases separating them. The CDR3 loop spans 11 amino acids. Germline CDR1 and CDR2: SGHRS and YFSETQ. The CDR3 DNA reads as TGCGCCAGCAGGGGTACTAGTGGCTACACCTTC. Translating gives CASRGTSGYTF. The variable domain in full, with the rest retrieved from reference TRBV5-1 and TRBJ1-2, is KAGVTQTPRYLIKTRGQQVTLSCSPISGHRSVSWYQQTPGQGLQFLFEYFSETQRNKGNFPGRFSGRQFSNSRSEMNVSTLELGDSALYLCASRGTSGYTFGSGTRLTVV.

V usage is TRBV28 and J usage is TRBJ1-1, with 9 bases identical to TRBD1. The CDR3 has 15 amino acids. Germline loops: CDR1 MDHEN, CDR2 SYDVKM. With V trimmed by 5 bases and J by 5 bases, 9 bases remained unmatched. Here the CDR3 DNA reads TGTGCCAGCAGTCCCCCGGGACAGGGCTTGACTGAAGCTTTCTTT. Protein sequence: CASSPPGQGLTEAFF.

This clone was counted only a few times. This chain links TRBV5-5 with TRBJ2-7; D uncertain. Germline V gene sequence: CDR1 SGHKS, CDR2 YYEKEE (reference sequence). Trimming took off 0 bases at V and 2 bases at J, with 9 bases between the two ends. CDR3 length: 14 amino acids. The CDR3 nucleotides are TGTGCCAGCAGCTTGGCCTCTAGAACCTACGAGCAGTACTTC. Encoded protein: CASSLASRTYEQYF. The variable domain in full, completed from reference TRBV5-5 and TRBJ2-7, reads DAGVTQSPTHLIKTRGQQVTLRCSPISGHKSVSWYQQVLGQGPQFIFQYYEKEERGRGNFPDRFSARQFPNYSSELNVNALLLGDSALYLCASSLASRTYEQYFGPGTRLTVT.

V gene TRBV10-2 combines with J gene TRBJ1-2, with 7 positions matching TRBD1. J gave up 0 bases and V 3 bases, and 4 bases lay outside the gene matches. Germline V gene lookup returns CDR1 WSHSY and CDR2 SAAADI. The CDR3 is 15 amino acids. The CDR3 DNA follows: TGCGCCAGCAGTGATGAGGGGACAGCTAACTATGGCTACACCTTC. Translating it yields CASSDEGTANYGYTF.

The chain links TRBV7-8 to TRBJ2-2; 12 positions match TRBD2. The germline CDR1 and CDR2 sequences are SGHVS and FQNEAQ. J was trimmed by 6 bases and V by 6 bases; bases with no gene match: 5. The CDR3 runs to 15 residues. In DNA, the CDR3 is TGTGCCAGCAGTCTAGCGGGAGGGTCGTCCGGGGAGCTGTTTTTT. Protein sequence: CASSLAGGSSGELFF.

The V call is TRBV19, the J call TRBJ2-7; 9 bases map to TRBD1. Germline V gene sequence: CDR1 LNHDA, CDR2 SQIVND (reference sequence). This CDR3 has 15 residues. Losses at the gene ends were 6 bases for V and 3 bases for J; bases not matched to a gene: 9. CDR3 in amino acids: CASSDGGQGSYEQYF. DNA of the CDR3: TGTGCCAGTAGCGATGGTGGACAGGGGAGCTACGAGCAGTACTTC. Full variable domain (missing parts from reference TRBV19 and TRBJ2-7): DGGITQSPKYLFRKEGQNVTLSCEQNLNHDAMYWYRQDPGQGLRLIYYSQIVNDFQKGDIAEGYSVSREKKESFPLTVTSAQKNPTAFYLCASSDGGQGSYEQYFGPGTRLTVT.

The rearrangement joins TRBV7-9 to TRBJ1-1; D unresolved. The V gene lost 2 bases and the J gene lost 0 bases, with 10 bases spanning the gap. The CDR3 is made up of 15 amino acids. Germline V lookup: CDR1 SEHNR, CDR2 FQNEAQ (reference sequence). CDR3 DNA: TGTGCCAGCAGCTTACCCGGCGGGATGAACACTGAAGCTTTCTTT. It yields the protein CASSLPGGMNTEAFF.

The genes are TRBV6-5 and TRBJ1-2, with D possibly matching TRBD1 (5 bases). V lost 5 bases and J 4 bases, leaving 17 bases between the germline ends. The CDR3 is 15 residues long. Germline CDR1 is MNHEY and CDR2 is SVGAGI. The CDR3 nucleotides read TGTGCCAGCAGTAAATTGATCGCGGGGCCCTATGGCTACACCTTC. It encodes CASSKLIAGPYGYTF.

This clone was recorded a few times. V is TRBV2 and J is TRBJ2-4, with D possibly matching TRBD1 (7 bases). Deletions cut 6 bases from V and 3 bases from J, with 12 bases between. CDR3 length equals 14 residues. Germline-derived CDR1 and CDR2 are SNHLY and FYNNEI. The chain's CDR3 is CASSGGQHKNIQYF. In DNA form, the CDR3 reads TGTGCCAGCAGCGGGGGACAGCACAAAAACATTCAGTACTTC.